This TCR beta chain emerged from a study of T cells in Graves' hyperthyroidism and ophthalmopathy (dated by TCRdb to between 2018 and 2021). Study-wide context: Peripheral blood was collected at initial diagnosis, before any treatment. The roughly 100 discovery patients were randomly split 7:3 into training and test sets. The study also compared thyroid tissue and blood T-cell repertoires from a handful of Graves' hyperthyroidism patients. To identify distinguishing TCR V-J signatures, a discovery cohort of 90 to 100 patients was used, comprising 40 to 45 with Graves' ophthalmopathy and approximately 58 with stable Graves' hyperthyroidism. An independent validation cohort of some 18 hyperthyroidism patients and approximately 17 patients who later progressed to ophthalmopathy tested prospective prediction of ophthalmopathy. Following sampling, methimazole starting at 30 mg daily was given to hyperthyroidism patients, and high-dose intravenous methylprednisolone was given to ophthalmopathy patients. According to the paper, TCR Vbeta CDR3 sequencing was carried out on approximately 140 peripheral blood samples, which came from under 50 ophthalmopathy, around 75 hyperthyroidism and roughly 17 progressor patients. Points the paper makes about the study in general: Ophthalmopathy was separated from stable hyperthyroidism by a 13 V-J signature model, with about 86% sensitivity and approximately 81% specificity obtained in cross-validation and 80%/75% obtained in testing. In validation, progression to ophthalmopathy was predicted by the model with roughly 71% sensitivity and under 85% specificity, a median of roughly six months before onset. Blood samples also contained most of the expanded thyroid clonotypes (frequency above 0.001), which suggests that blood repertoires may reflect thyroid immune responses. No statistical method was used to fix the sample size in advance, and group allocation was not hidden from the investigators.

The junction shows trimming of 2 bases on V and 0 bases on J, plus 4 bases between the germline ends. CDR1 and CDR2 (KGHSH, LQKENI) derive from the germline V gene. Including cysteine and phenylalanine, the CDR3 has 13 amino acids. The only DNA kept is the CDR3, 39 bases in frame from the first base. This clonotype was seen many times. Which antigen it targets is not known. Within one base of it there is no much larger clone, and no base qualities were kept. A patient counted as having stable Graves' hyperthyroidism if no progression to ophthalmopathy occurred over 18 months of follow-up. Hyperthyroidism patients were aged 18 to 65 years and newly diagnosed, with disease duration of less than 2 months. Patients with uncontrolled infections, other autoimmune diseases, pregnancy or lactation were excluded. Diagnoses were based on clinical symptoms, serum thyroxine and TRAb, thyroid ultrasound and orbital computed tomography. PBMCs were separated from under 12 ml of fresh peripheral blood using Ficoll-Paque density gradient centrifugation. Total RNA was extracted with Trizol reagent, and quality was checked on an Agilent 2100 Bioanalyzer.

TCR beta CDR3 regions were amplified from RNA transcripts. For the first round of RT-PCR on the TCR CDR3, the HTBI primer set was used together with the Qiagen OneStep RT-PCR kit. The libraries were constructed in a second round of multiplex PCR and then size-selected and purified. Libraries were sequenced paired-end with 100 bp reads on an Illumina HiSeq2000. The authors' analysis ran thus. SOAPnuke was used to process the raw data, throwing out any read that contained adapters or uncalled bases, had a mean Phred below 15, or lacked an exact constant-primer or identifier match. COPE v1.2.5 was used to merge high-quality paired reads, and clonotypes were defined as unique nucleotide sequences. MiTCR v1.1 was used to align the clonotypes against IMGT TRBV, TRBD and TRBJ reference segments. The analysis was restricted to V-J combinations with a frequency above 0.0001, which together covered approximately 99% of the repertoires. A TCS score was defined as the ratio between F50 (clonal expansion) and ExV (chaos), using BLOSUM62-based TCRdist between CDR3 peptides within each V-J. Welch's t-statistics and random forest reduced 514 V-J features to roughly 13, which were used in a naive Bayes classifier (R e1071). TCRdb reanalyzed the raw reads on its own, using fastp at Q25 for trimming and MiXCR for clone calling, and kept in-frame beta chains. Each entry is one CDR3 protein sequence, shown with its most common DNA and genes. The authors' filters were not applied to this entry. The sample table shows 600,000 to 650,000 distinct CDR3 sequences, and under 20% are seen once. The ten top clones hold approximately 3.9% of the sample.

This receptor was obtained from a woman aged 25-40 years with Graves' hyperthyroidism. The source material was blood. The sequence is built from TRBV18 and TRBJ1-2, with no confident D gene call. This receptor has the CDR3 CASSPGSNYGYTF. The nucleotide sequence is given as TGTGCCAGCTCACCAGGATCTAACTATGGCTACACCTTC.